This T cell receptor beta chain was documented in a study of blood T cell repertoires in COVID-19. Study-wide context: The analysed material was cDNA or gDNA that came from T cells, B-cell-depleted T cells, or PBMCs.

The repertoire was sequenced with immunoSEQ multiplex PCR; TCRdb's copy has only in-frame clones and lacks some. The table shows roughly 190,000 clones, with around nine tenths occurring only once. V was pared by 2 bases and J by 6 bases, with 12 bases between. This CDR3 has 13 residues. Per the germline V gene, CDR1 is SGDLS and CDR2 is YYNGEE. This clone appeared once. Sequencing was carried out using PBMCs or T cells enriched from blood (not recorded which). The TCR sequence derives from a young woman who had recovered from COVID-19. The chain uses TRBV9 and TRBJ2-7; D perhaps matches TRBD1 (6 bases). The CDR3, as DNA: TGTGCCAGCAGCGTCTTACCAGGGGCCGAGCAGTACTTC. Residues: CASSVLPGAEQYF.